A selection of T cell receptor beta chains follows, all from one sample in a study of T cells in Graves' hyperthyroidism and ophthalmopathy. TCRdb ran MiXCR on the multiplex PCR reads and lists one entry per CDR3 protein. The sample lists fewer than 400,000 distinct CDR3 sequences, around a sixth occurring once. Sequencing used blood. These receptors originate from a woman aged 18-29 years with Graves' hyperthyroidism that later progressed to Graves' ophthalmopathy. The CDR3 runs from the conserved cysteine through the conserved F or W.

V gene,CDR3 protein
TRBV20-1,CSARKGTAQETQYF
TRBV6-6,CASSYRDSSLYNEQFF
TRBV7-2,CASSLGVHEQYF
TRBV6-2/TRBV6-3,CASSSNRDFPYEQYF
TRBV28,CASRRSGPQETQYF
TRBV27,CASSPGRGAGEQYF
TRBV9,CASSVGGPYNEQFF
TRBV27,CASSLWLNEKLFF
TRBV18,CASSPRLAGGDEQFF
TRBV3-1,CASSQTLSRASIGGEQFF
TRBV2,CATSGTSGSRMIDEQFF
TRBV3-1,CASSQVITGQYNEQFF
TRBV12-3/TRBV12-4,CAIGELLSGNTIYF
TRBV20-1,CSATTGSSYNEQFF
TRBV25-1,CASSVLGNTQYF
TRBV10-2,CASSEADGVAYNSPLHF
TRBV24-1,CATRGQGEVYEQYF
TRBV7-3,CASSPPGQSSGNTIYF
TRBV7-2,CASTPGPDDPDTQYF
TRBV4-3,CASSQVGYPYNEQFF
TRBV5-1,CASSLAVGTRRLF
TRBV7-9,CASSFQLNTEAFF
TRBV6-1,CASSARTRGHEQFF
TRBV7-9,CASSLGGTGETQYF
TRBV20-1,CSARDGGQGSNQPQHF
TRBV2,CASREELNTEAFF
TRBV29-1,CSVATANSNQPQHF
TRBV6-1,CASSELSGSGYQETQYF
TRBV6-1,CASRARTGGSGNTVYF